This passage covers 28 T cell receptor beta chains from one sample sequenced in a study of blood T cell repertoires in COVID-19. Repertoires were generated with immunoSEQ multiplex PCR, while TCRdb's copy carries only in-frame clones and drops some. The table lists around 170,000 clones, approximately 88% of them singletons. Material for sequencing was peripheral blood. Receptors originate from a woman aged 55-69 years with acute or convalescent COVID-19.

This clone was detected a few times. The rearrangement links TRBV9 to TRBJ1-6; unclear D gene. Trimming stripped 3 bases from V and 5 bases from J, with 12 bases between. This CDR3 contains 15 residues. Germline V CDR1 and CDR2: SGDLS, YYNGEE. The CDR3 region is CASSAKESNNSPLHF. CDR3 bases: TGTGCCAGCAGCGCCAAAGAGTCCAATAATTCACCCCTCCACTTT.

This CDR3 reads CASSFLDLDYTF. CDR3 coding DNA: TGCGCCAGCAGCTTCCTCGACCTAGACTACACCTTC. The chain joins TRBV5-1 to TRBJ1-2; D remains ambiguous. CDR1 SGHRS and CDR2 YFSETQ come from the germline V gene. The length of the CDR3 is 12 residues. Trimming cost V 2 bases and J 10 bases, with 12 bases left between them.

The V gene is TRBV3-1 (or the pseudogene TRBV3-2), the J gene TRBJ2-1, with TRBD2 matching 8 bases. The ends lost 2 bases at V and 9 bases at J; junction bases unmatched: 6. The CDR3 is made up of 14 amino acids. Germline lookup yields CDR1 LGHDT and CDR2 YNNKEL (reference sequence). CDR3 DNA: TGTGCCAGCAGCCAAACGGGGGGGCTGAGTGAGCAGTTCTTC. Residues: CASSQTGGLSEQFF.

The V call is TRBV5-4, the J call TRBJ1-2; the D is unclear. The germline V gene has CDR1 SGHNT and CDR2 YYREEE (reference sequence). The CDR3 is 14 residues long. V lost 3 bases and J lost 1, with 10 bases in between. CDR3 amino acids: CASSSMPGNYGYTF. CDR3 in DNA: TGTGCCAGCAGCTCAATGCCGGGTAACTATGGCTACACCTTC.

V gene TRBV7-2 combines with J gene TRBJ2-7; 12 bases are shared with TRBD2. The CDR3 totals 16 residues. From germline, CDR1 is SGHTA and CDR2 FQGNSA. The ends lost 5 bases at V and 3 bases at J; junction bases unmatched: 8. Here the CDR3 DNA reads TGTGCCAGCAGCCCCCGGACTAGCGGGGTAGACTACGAGCAGTACTTC. Amino acid sequence: CASSPRTSGVDYEQYF.

This clone was observed a few times. The chain couples TRBV7-2 to TRBJ1-3, with D perhaps TRBD1 (6 bases). Trimming took 0 bases from V and 0 from J, leaving 9 bases between them. The V gene's germline CDR1 is SGHTA and CDR2 FQGNSA. The CDR3 length is 16 residues. CDR3: CASSLAGTPSGNTIYF. DNA of the CDR3: TGTGCCAGCAGCTTAGCCGGGACACCCTCTGGAAACACCATATATTTT.

The CDR3 spells CASSPGSPNYGYTF. The CDR3 DNA sequence: TGTGCCAGCAGCCCGGGTAGTCCCAACTATGGCTACACCTTC. The V gene is TRBV2, the J gene TRBJ1-2; D gene unclear. Germline values: CDR1 SNHLY, CDR2 FYNNEI. Trimming cost V 6 bases and J 2 bases, with 13 bases left between them. The CDR3 is made up of 14 amino acids.

The chain is built from TRBV2 and TRBJ2-1; 9 positions match TRBD2. Germline CDR1 SNHLY, CDR2 FYNNEI. This CDR3 contains 14 residues. The V segment lost 6 bases and the J segment 9 bases; nucleotides outside the gene matches: 9. CDR3 residues: CASRLAGSSTEQFF. Written as DNA, the CDR3 is TGTGCCAGCAGGCTAGCGGGGTCCTCCACTGAGCAGTTCTTC.

The chain is built from TRBV7-2 and TRBJ1-2, with 9 bases identical to TRBD1. This CDR3 is 14 amino acids long. CDR1 and CDR2 from the germline V gene are SGHTA and FQGNSA. Trimming took 4 bases from V and 7 from J; bases not matched to a gene: 7. CDR3 DNA sequence: TGTGCCAGCAGCTCGACAGGGGGTCTTGTTGGCTACACCTTC. Protein: CASSSTGGLVGYTF.

This chain connects TRBV19 to TRBJ1-2; D is unclear. Trimming removed 7 bases from V and 0 bases from J, with 12 bases in between. CDR3 length equals 14 residues. Germline CDR1 is LNHDA and CDR2 is SQIVND (reference sequence). CDR3 bases: TGTGCCAGTACCATCCTCAGATCTAACTATGGCTACACCTTC. As protein: CASTILRSNYGYTF. Complete variable domain (other parts from reference TRBV19 and TRBJ1-2): DGGITQSPKYLFRKEGQNVTLSCEQNLNHDAMYWYRQDPGQGLRLIYYSQIVNDFQKGDIAEGYSVSREKKESFPLTVTSAQKNPTAFYLCASTILRSNYGYTFGSGTRLTVV.

The rearrangement links TRBV5-1 to TRBJ2-2; D possibly corresponds to TRBD2 (6 bases). CDR1 and CDR2 from the germline V gene are SGHRS and YFSETQ. The CDR3 is made up of 17 amino acids. Trimming removed 1 base from V and 2 bases from J, with 15 bases in between. In DNA form, the CDR3 reads TGCGCCAGCAGCTTGCGATCCAGCGGGCCCAACACCGGGGAGCTGTTTTTT. Protein: CASSLRSSGPNTGELFF.

The chain combines TRBV7-9 with TRBJ2-2; 11 positions match TRBD2. Per germline, CDR1 SEHNR and CDR2 FQNEAQ (reference sequence). V shed 1 base, J shed 4 bases, and the junction held 2 bases outside the gene matches. The CDR3 covers 16 residues. CDR3 protein: CASSLGLAGPTGELFF. CDR3 coding DNA: TGTGCCAGCAGCTTAGGACTAGCGGGGCCCACCGGGGAGCTGTTTTTT.

The chain carries TRBV18 and TRBJ2-7; 14 bases agree with TRBD2. Germline V gene sequence: CDR1 KGHSH, CDR2 LQKENI. Germline trimming cut 4 bases from V and 4 bases from J; bases unmatched to any gene: 6. This CDR3 is built from 16 residues. The CDR3 DNA is TGTGCCAGCTCACTTAGGACTAGCGGGGGGATGTACGAGCAGTACTTC. Residues: CASSLRTSGGMYEQYF.

The genes are TRBV11-1 and TRBJ2-7, with TRBD2 matching over 7 bases. The length of the CDR3 is 15 residues. Germline V gene lookup returns CDR1 SGHAT and CDR2 FQDESV (reference sequence). V shed 1 base and J 0 bases; nucleotides not matched to a gene: 3. The CDR3 sequence is CASSLVGGISYEQYF. CDR3 nucleotides: TGTGCCAGCAGCTTAGTCGGGGGGATCTCCTACGAGCAGTACTTC.

DNA of the CDR3: TGTGCCAGCAGCGCCAAAGACGGGGGTTCCCCCTATGGCTACACCTTC. Its protein product is CASSAKDGGSPYGYTF. This rearrangement joins TRBV9 to TRBJ1-2; the D gene is possibly TRBD1 (5 bases). Trimming cost V 3 bases and J 4 bases, with 19 bases left between them. The germline V gene has CDR1 SGDLS and CDR2 YYNGEE. CDR3 size: 16 residues.

The chain recombines TRBV5-4 with TRBJ2-3; 14 bases agree with TRBD2. Germline V gene sequence: CDR1 SGHNT, CDR2 YYREEE (reference sequence). This CDR3 region has 15 residues. The V gene end was trimmed by 4 bases and the J gene end by 6 bases; junction bases not matched to a gene: 4. The CDR3 bases are TGTGCCAGCAGCCTGACTAGCGGGGGGGCGGATACGCAGTATTTT. Residues: CASSLTSGGADTQYF.

Note on this clone: The same CDR3 is also encoded by other DNA sequences in this sample. The chain recombines TRBV12-3 or TRBV12-4 with TRBJ2-7; D ambiguous. V was pared by 1 base and J by 4 bases, with 5 bases between. This CDR3 comprises 12 residues. The DNA of the CDR3 is TGTGCCAGCAGTTTAGGGAGTTACGAGCAGTACTTC. Amino acids: CASSLGSYEQYF.

This chain links TRBV18 with TRBJ2-3, with D uncertain. Germline CDR1 is KGHSH and CDR2 is LQKENI. This CDR3 has 14 amino acids. V dropped 3 bases and J dropped 0 bases, with 7 bases sitting between them. The CDR3 nucleotides read TGTGCCAGCTCACCTCAGGCGAGCACAGATACGCAGTATTTT. Protein product: CASSPQASTDTQYF.

The rearrangement uses TRBV11-2 and TRBJ1-2; no definite D call. The CDR3 runs 14 residues. CDR1 is SGHAT and CDR2 is FQNNGV in the germline V gene. Between the trimmed V and J ends, which lost 7 bases and 6 bases, there was a span of 18 bases. CDR3 coding DNA: TGTGCCAGCACAGTGGGCCAGGCCGTTCATGGCTACACCTTC. Its translation is CASTVGQAVHGYTF.

This clone was recorded only once. The chain is built from TRBV5-5 and TRBJ1-1; TRBD1 matches 8 bases. CDR3 length: 15 amino acids. Trimming took 4 bases from V and 2 from J; bases not matched to a gene: 7. Per germline, CDR1 SGHKS and CDR2 YYEKEE (reference sequence). The chain's CDR3 is CASSLGQGLNTEAFF. The CDR3 region has the DNA TGTGCCAGCAGCCTCGGACAGGGACTTAACACTGAAGCTTTCTTT.

The chain carries TRBV19 and TRBJ1-2; TRBD1 might be the D (6 bases). Trimming removed 6 bases from V and 4 bases from J, with 21 bases in between. The CDR3 has 16 amino acids. Germline V gives CDR1 LNHDA, CDR2 SQIVND (reference sequence). The chain's CDR3 is CASRPPLTGRAYGYTF. The CDR3 region has the DNA TGTGCCAGTAGGCCGCCTTTGACAGGTAGAGCCTATGGCTACACCTTC.

The rearrangement links TRBV2 to TRBJ1-1; TRBD1 aligns across 9 bases. With V trimmed by 5 bases and J by 5 bases, 6 bases remained unmatched. The CDR3 contains 14 residues. Germline values: CDR1 SNHLY, CDR2 FYNNEI. The CDR3 loop reads CASSLSGTGTEAFF. The CDR3 DNA is TGTGCCAGCAGTTTATCCGGGACAGGGACTGAAGCTTTCTTT.

V and J are TRBV18 and TRBJ2-7; D possibly corresponds to TRBD2 (5 bases). With 0 bases removed from V and 4 bases from J, the gap between germline ends came to 13 bases. CDR3 length: 15 amino acids. The germline gives CDR1 KGHSH, CDR2 LQKENI. CDR3 sequence (DNA): TGTGCCAGCTCACCACCCAACGGGGATTTATACGAGCAGTACTTC. Its translation is CASSPPNGDLYEQYF.

The CDR3 nucleotides read TGTGCCAGCAGCCAAGGGACAGGGGGGGAGCTGTTTTTT. Protein sequence: CASSQGTGGELFF. The gene calls are TRBV3-1 (or the pseudogene TRBV3-2) and TRBJ2-2; 8 positions match TRBD1. This CDR3 region has 13 residues. Germline V gene sequence: CDR1 LGHDT, CDR2 YNNKEL (reference sequence). V lost 1 base and J lost 8; bases outside the gene matches: 0.

This chain connects TRBV11-3 to TRBJ2-7, with D hard to call. Germline V CDR1 and CDR2: SGHNT, YENEEA. The ends were cut back, 5 bases at V and 5 bases at J, with 13 bases in the middle. CDR3 length: 13 amino acids. The CDR3 protein is CASSPEAADEQYF. CDR3 nucleotides: TGTGCCAGCAGCCCCGAAGCCGCCGACGAGCAGTACTTC. The variable domain in full, completed from reference TRBV11-3 and TRBJ2-7, reads EAGVVQSPRYKIIEKKQPVAFWCNPISGHNTLYWYLQNLGQGPELLIRYENEEAVDDSQLPKDRFSAERLKGVDSTLKIQPAELGDSAVYLCASSPEAADEQYFGPGTRLTVT.

This chain connects TRBV5-1 to TRBJ2-1; TRBD2 agrees at 12 bases. This CDR3 comprises 15 residues. Trimming took 3 bases from V and 9 from J; bases not matched to a gene: 7. Germline CDR1 and CDR2: SGHRS and YFSETQ. This chain's CDR3 is CASSWTSGVGSEQFF. The CDR3 bases are TGCGCCAGCAGCTGGACTAGCGGGGTCGGGAGTGAGCAGTTCTTC.

The rearrangement links TRBV7-2 to TRBJ1-6, with D possibly matching TRBD1 (5 bases). This CDR3 region has 15 residues. V was shortened by 4 bases and J by 7 bases, with 14 bases between the two germline ends. CDR1 SGHTA and CDR2 FQGNSA come from the germline V gene. The CDR3 nucleotides read TGTGCCAGCAGCTCTTTTGGGGGGGAGAATTCACCCCTCCACTTT. Translating gives CASSSFGGENSPLHF.

This clone has ten or more counts. The chain combines TRBV7-2 with TRBJ2-3; TRBD1 aligns across 8 bases. V lost 1 base to trimming and J lost 0 bases; unmatched junction nucleotides: 9. This CDR3 is built from 18 residues. Germline lookup yields CDR1 SGHTA and CDR2 FQGNSA. The CDR3 spells CASSLEVRTGSSTDTQYF. Written as DNA, the CDR3 is TGTGCCAGCAGCTTAGAGGTTAGGACAGGGTCTAGCACAGATACGCAGTATTTT.